There are many counts of the clone carrying this TCR beta chain. The V end was cut by 4 bases, the J end by 5 bases, with 24 bases between. Germline V gene data show CDR1 as LGHNA and CDR2 as YNFKEQ. The CDR3 totals 17 residues. The data were taken from a study of metastatic and nonmetastatic thyroid tumors. With MiXCR, TCRdb called clones anew from the PCR reads. The data contain some 21,000 clones, approximately 30% of them singletons. No treatment of any kind had been given to any patient before thyroid surgery. Sequencing input: tumor tissue. The receptor was isolated from a female donor with papillary thyroid cancer or a benign thyroid nodule (not recorded which). Some clones in this sample may be carry-over from other donors' samples. J is TRBJ2-7 and V is TRBV4-2; either TRBD1 or TRBD2 may supply D (7 bases each). The CDR3 loop is CASSPTPQGGGTHEQYF. The CDR3 DNA sequence: TGTGCCAGCAGCCCTACTCCCCAGGGGGGGGGAACCCACGAGCAGTACTTC.